This TCR beta chain was retrieved from a study of CD8+ T cells in alopecia areata. Extracted from the samples, RNA was reverse transcribed into cDNA to serve as the sequencing template. Only in-frame clones appear in the TCRdb table, and some are missing; sequencing was by immunoSEQ multiplex PCR. The sample includes fewer than 350,000 clones, 55% to 75% of them seen just once. The ends were cut back, 3 bases at V and 5 bases at J, with 7 bases in the middle. The germline CDR1 and CDR2 sequences are DFQATT and SNEGSKA (reference sequence). This CDR3 region has 11 residues. With respect to this clone: Its specificity is not known. The sample holds other DNA sequences that translate to the same CDR3.

Study results and limitations: Baseline CD8+ expansion's link to response remains uncertain, as there was one nonresponder. Tofacitinib produced a significant decrease in scalp clonality and in expanded CD8+ clones among the top 100. Many expanded lesional clones persisted in scalp and blood during tofacitinib treatment.

Treatment described: oral pan-JAK inhibitor, 5-10 mg twice daily. The TCR comes from a human donor with alopecia areata. The specimen was CD4+ T cells sorted from blood, collected at week 24, from a patient treated with tofacitinib. The chain joins TRBV20-1 to TRBJ2-5; D is uncertain. DNA of the CDR3: TGCAGTGCTAGGATCCGGGAGACCCAGTACTTC. It yields the protein CSARIRETQYF.